One and the same sample provided the 30 T cell receptor beta chains below, sequenced in a study of PD-1 blockade in classical Hodgkin lymphoma. TCRdb keeps only in-frame clones here, not all; method: immunoSEQ multiplex PCR. The sample consists of about 46,000 clones, about three quarters of them appearing once. Brentuximab vedotin exposure varied among the patients, all of whom had relapsed after autologous stem cell transplantation. The sample consisted of peripheral blood mononuclear cells (PBMCs), taken before the second cycle of nivolumab. The receptors were sampled from a human donor with classical Hodgkin lymphoma.

The chain employs TRBV27 and TRBJ1-1; D remains ambiguous. Germline assignment: CDR1 MNHEY and CDR2 SMNVEV (reference sequence). V was pared by 0 bases and J by 3 bases, with 11 bases between. This CDR3 contains 15 residues. CDR3 bases: TGTGCCAGCAGTTTATCGTTGGACGGATACACTGAAGCTTTCTTT. The encoded protein is CASSLSLDGYTEAFF.

This clone is judged medium-sized (0.01 to 0.1%). The chain recombines TRBV29-1 with TRBJ1-2; D remains ambiguous. The CDR3 has 11 residues. V dropped 6 bases and J dropped 8 bases, with 13 bases sitting between them. Germline V gene data show CDR1 as SQVTM and CDR2 as ANQGSEA. DNA for the CDR3: TGCAGCGTCGGGCTAAGAGAAGGCTACACCTTC. It is translated as CSVGLREGYTF.

This chain connects TRBV5-4 to TRBJ2-7; the D call may be TRBD1 or TRBD2 (5 bases each). The CDR3 totals 12 residues. V lost 1 base to trimming and J lost 6 bases, with 8 bases between them. From germline, CDR1 is SGHNT and CDR2 YYREEE (reference sequence). The CDR3: CASSLHGGEQYF. DNA of the CDR3: TGTGCCAGCAGCTTGCATGGGGGCGAGCAGTACTTC.

The rearrangement links TRBV19 to TRBJ2-2; 10 nucleotides align to TRBD2. Germline V CDR1 and CDR2: LNHDA, SQIVND (reference sequence). The CDR3 totals 17 residues. V was pared by 4 bases and J by 4 bases, with 9 bases of the junction left unmatched. CDR3 in DNA: TGTGCCAGTAGTAGGGAACTAGCGGGATCGATCACCGGGGAGCTGTTTTTT. This gives the protein CASSRELAGSITGELFF.

The J gene is TRBJ2-1, the V gene TRBV4-3; D may be TRBD1 or TRBD2 (5 bases each). V was pared by 1 base and J by 4 bases, with 8 bases between. Germline values: CDR1 LGHNA, CDR2 YSLEER. The length of the CDR3 is 14 residues. CDR3 amino acids: CASSQAGTYNEQFF. In DNA form, the CDR3 reads TGCGCCAGCAGCCAAGCCGGGACGTACAATGAGCAGTTCTTC.

The chain joins TRBV7-7 to TRBJ2-1; D could derive from TRBD1 or TRBD2 (6 bases each). From germline, CDR1 is SSHAT and CDR2 FNYEAQ (reference sequence). The CDR3 runs 15 residues. The V gene lost 4 bases and the J gene lost 6 bases, with 16 bases spanning the gap. The CDR3 protein is CASSSTGSRGNEQFF. In nucleotides, the CDR3 is TGTGCCAGCAGCTCAACAGGGTCGCGGGGCAATGAGCAGTTCTTC.

This clone has a single count. This chain uses TRBV7-9 with TRBJ2-1; 10 bases fit TRBD2. Germline loops: CDR1 SEHNR, CDR2 FQNEAQ (reference sequence). The V segment lost 5 bases and the J segment 5 bases; nucleotides outside the gene matches: 15. The CDR3 contains 18 residues. The CDR3, as DNA: TGTGCCAGCAGCCCGAAACCCGGAGCTAGCGGGAGAAACAATGAGCAGTTCTTC. It encodes CASSPKPGASGRNNEQFF.

CDR3 region: CASSPRGTVTLYYGYTF. The CDR3 DNA sequence: TGTGCCAGCAGCCCAAGGGGGACAGTCACGTTGTACTATGGCTACACCTTC. The chain recombines TRBV9 with TRBJ1-2; the match to TRBD1 covers 7 bases. CDR3 length: 17 residues. Losses at the gene ends were 4 bases for V and 3 bases for J; bases not matched to a gene: 15. Germline CDR1 SGDLS, CDR2 YYNGEE.

This chain joins TRBV6-1 and TRBJ2-7; maybe TRBD1 (6 bases). The germline V gene encodes CDR1 MNHNS and CDR2 SASEGT. Trimming took off 7 bases at V and 2 bases at J, with 15 bases between the two ends. This CDR3 has 14 amino acids. The CDR3 nucleotides read TGTGCCAGCAAGGAAGGGGGAGAGCCCTACGAGCAGTACTTC. It translates to CASKEGGEPYEQYF.

The V gene is TRBV5-6, the J gene TRBJ1-1, with TRBD1 as a possible D gene (5 bases). Germline V lookup: CDR1 SGHDT, CDR2 YYEEEE. CDR3 size: 14 residues. V shed 4 bases and J shed 6 bases, with 16 bases lying between them. This chain's CDR3 is CASSPWAGEPEAFF. The CDR3 nucleotides are TGTGCCAGCAGCCCCTGGGCGGGGGAACCTGAAGCTTTCTTT.

V and J are TRBV28 and TRBJ1-5; TRBD1 might be the D (5 bases). This CDR3 has 16 residues. Germline V gene lookup returns CDR1 MDHEN and CDR2 SYDVKM. With 1 base removed from V and 2 bases from J, the gap between germline ends came to 12 bases. CDR3 nucleotide sequence: TGTGCCAGCAGTTTATATAGGGGTTCGGGCAATCAGCCCCAGCATTTT. Encoded protein: CASSLYRGSGNQPQHF.

This clone was observed a handful of times. The V and J genes are TRBV10-3 and TRBJ2-3; D ambiguous. V dropped 8 bases and J dropped 3 bases, with 6 bases sitting between them. The CDR3 spans 11 residues. Germline V gene lookup returns CDR1 ENHRY and CDR2 SYGVKD. In DNA, the CDR3 is TGTGCCATCCTGATTACAGATACGCAGTATTTT. Its translation is CAILITDTQYF.

V is TRBV19 and J is TRBJ2-5, with D perhaps matching TRBD2 (6 bases). V lost 3 bases, J lost 7 bases, and 12 bases lay in between. Germline V lookup: CDR1 LNHDA, CDR2 SQIVND (reference sequence). The CDR3 is 13 residues long. The CDR3 region has the DNA TGTGCCAGTAGTATCCGGACTACGGGGACCCAGTACTTC. This sequence encodes CASSIRTTGTQYF.

V is TRBV6-6 and J is TRBJ1-2, with 7 bases lining up with TRBD1. This CDR3 comprises 15 residues. Germline trimming cut 2 bases from V and 4 bases from J; bases unmatched to any gene: 7. Germline lookup yields CDR1 MNHNY and CDR2 SVGAGI (reference sequence). CDR3 sequence: CASSYADRPGYGYTF. In nucleotides, the CDR3 is TGTGCCAGCAGTTACGCGGACAGGCCAGGCTATGGCTACACCTTC.

Comments on this clone: This may come from a read error, since a much larger clone is one base off. This sample includes further DNA sequences coding for the same CDR3. The V call is TRBV5-1, the J call TRBJ1-2; 9 nucleotides line up with TRBD1. The CDR3 is 14 amino acids. V gave up 2 bases and J gave up 2 bases; unmatched junction bases: 1. Germline V gene data show CDR1 as SGHRS and CDR2 as YFSETQ. The chain's CDR3 is CASSLGQGNYGYTF. DNA for the CDR3: TGCGCCAGCAGCTTAGGACAGGGGAACTATGGCTACACCTTC.

This clone was counted many times. The V and J genes are TRBV29-1 and TRBJ1-1; 7 bases line up with TRBD1. Germline V gene data show CDR1 as SQVTM and CDR2 as ANQGSEA. V gave up 8 bases and J gave up 0 bases; unmatched junction bases: 6. This CDR3 spans 13 amino acids. CDR3 amino acids: CSTQTGVNTEAFF. The CDR3 nucleotides are TGCAGCACCCAAACAGGGGTGAACACTGAAGCTTTCTTT. The whole variable domain, filled in from reference TRBV29-1 and TRBJ1-1, reads SAVISQKPSRDICQRGTSLTIQCQVDSQVTMMFWYRQQPGQSLTLIATANQGSEATYESGFVIDKFPISRPNLTFSTLTVSNMSPEDSSIYLCSTQTGVNTEAFFGQGTRLTVV.

The chain recombines TRBV4-1 with TRBJ2-3; TRBD2 matches 13 bases. Germline CDR1 is MGHRA and CDR2 is YSYEKL. Losses at the gene ends were 0 bases for V and 3 bases for J; bases not matched to a gene: 15. This CDR3 comprises 21 residues. The CDR3 sequence is CASSQDLRSTSGGVFTDTQYF. The DNA of the CDR3 is TGCGCCAGCAGCCAAGATTTGAGGAGTACTAGCGGGGGGGTTTTTACAGATACGCAGTATTTT.

The V and J genes are TRBV12-5 and TRBJ1-1, with a tentative D call TRBD1 (6 bases). CDR3 length: 13 amino acids. Trimming took off 5 bases at V and 9 bases at J, with 16 bases between the two ends. Germline-derived CDR1 and CDR2 are LGHNT and FRNRAP. In DNA form, the CDR3 reads TGTGCTAGTGGTCCTGGACAGCTTAATAAAGCTTTCTTT. It specifies CASGPGQLNKAFF.

The rearrangement joins TRBV30 to TRBJ2-1; TRBD2 might be the D (7 bases). The CDR3 sequence is 13 residues long. CDR1 is GTSNPN, CDR2 SVGIG, per germline (reference sequence). V gave up 3 bases and J gave up 8 bases, with 14 bases separating them. The CDR3 DNA is TGTGCCTGGAGGAAGGGGGGGGTTGATGAGCAGTTCTTC. Translated, it gives CAWRKGGVDEQFF.

This clone rates as large. V gene TRBV7-9 combines with J gene TRBJ1-5; no clear D gene. The CDR3 length is 12 residues. Deletions cut 5 bases from V and 4 bases from J, with 6 bases between. Germline CDR1 SEHNR, CDR2 FQNEAQ (reference sequence). CDR3 sequence reads: CASSGENQPQHF. The CDR3 coding sequence is TGTGCCAGCAGCGGCGAAAATCAGCCCCAGCATTTT.

V and J are TRBV15 and TRBJ2-7; maybe TRBD1 (5 bases). This CDR3 has 11 amino acids. Looked up from germline, CDR1 is LNHNV and CDR2 is YYDKDF (reference sequence). The germline V and J ends were trimmed by 7 bases and 3 bases, with 7 bases remaining between them. This CDR3 is CATTDSYEQYF. DNA of the CDR3: TGTGCCACCACCGACAGCTACGAGCAGTACTTC.

This chain uses TRBV9 with TRBJ2-5; D not certain. Looked up from germline, CDR1 is SGDLS and CDR2 is YYNGEE. The ends were cut back, 0 bases at V and 3 bases at J, with 6 bases in the middle. The CDR3 spans 13 residues. The CDR3 loop reads CASSVAMEETQYF. The CDR3 bases are TGTGCCAGCAGCGTAGCTATGGAAGAGACCCAGTACTTC.

This chain joins TRBV5-1 and TRBJ2-2; the D gene is possibly TRBD2 (6 bases). The germline V and J ends were trimmed by 2 bases and 7 bases, with 9 bases remaining between them. The CDR3 totals 13 residues. Germline lookup yields CDR1 SGHRS and CDR2 YFSETQ. For the CDR3, the DNA is TGCGCCAGCAGCTTAAGACTAGACGGGGAGCTGTTTTTT. This gives the protein CASSLRLDGELFF.

The rearrangement uses TRBV6-1 and TRBJ1-1; D unclear. CDR3 size: 13 residues. Trimming took off 7 bases at V and 1 base at J, with 10 bases between the two ends. CDR1 MNHNS and CDR2 SASEGT come from the germline V gene. As DNA, the CDR3 is TGTGCCAGCACCGAAGGGAGGAACACTGAAGCTTTCTTT. Translation: CASTEGRNTEAFF.

The chain recombines TRBV9 with TRBJ2-5, with D tentatively TRBD1 or TRBD2 (6 bases each). The CDR3 length is 14 residues. In germline, CDR1 is SGDLS, CDR2 YYNGEE. The V end was cut by 6 bases, the J end by 7 bases, with 19 bases between. Written as DNA, the CDR3 is TGTGCCAGCACCTCTGGAGGGGGAATCGGGACCCAGTACTTC. Its translation is CASTSGGGIGTQYF.

The chain couples TRBV7-3 to TRBJ1-1; D remains ambiguous. Trimming shortened V by 1 base and J by 4 bases, and 10 bases separated the two germline ends. The germline CDR1 and CDR2 sequences are SGHTA and FQGTGA. This CDR3 region has 14 residues. CDR3 bases: TGTGCCAGCAGCTTAAACCCGGGATCCACTGAAGCTTTCTTT. This sequence encodes CASSLNPGSTEAFF.

The genes are TRBV6-5 and TRBJ1-2; unclear D gene. The germline V gene has CDR1 MNHEY and CDR2 SVGAGI. The V and J ends lost 5 bases and 0 bases respectively, with 7 bases between them. The CDR3 covers 13 residues. The DNA for the CDR3 is TGTGCCAGCAGTGCGACCTCTAACTATGGCTACACCTTC. Amino acids: CASSATSNYGYTF.

The chain combines TRBV10-3 with TRBJ2-7; no reliable D call. Germline V lookup: CDR1 ENHRY, CDR2 SYGVKD. Trimming took 2 bases from V and 6 from J, leaving 11 bases between them. The CDR3 length is 13 residues. DNA of the CDR3: TGTGCCATCAGTGAGGAGGTCTGGTCCGAGCAGTACTTC. Translation: CAISEEVWSEQYF.

The chain couples TRBV2 to TRBJ1-5, with 7 positions matching TRBD1. CDR1 and CDR2 from the germline V gene are SNHLY and FYNNEI. The CDR3 sequence is 11 residues long. With 8 bases clipped from V and 9 bases from J, the junction kept 4 bases outside the gene matches. CDR3: CASGRQGPQHF. CDR3 coding DNA: TGTGCCAGCGGACGACAGGGGCCCCAGCATTTT. Full variable domain (outside the CDR3, taken from reference TRBV2 and TRBJ1-5): EPEVTQTPSHQVTQMGQEVILRCVPISNHLYFYWYRQILGQKVEFLVSFYNNEISEKSEIFDDQFSVERPDGSNFTLKIRSTKLEDSAMYFCASGRQGPQHFGDGTRLSIL.

This chain joins TRBV5-6 and TRBJ1-5; tentatively, D is TRBD1 (6 bases). CDR3 length: 18 residues. Germline V gene lookup returns CDR1 SGHDT and CDR2 YYEEEE. Trimming pared 2 bases from V and 0 bases from J, leaving 18 bases between. In nucleotides, the CDR3 is TGTGCCAGCAGCTTCTCGGGACATCACCCCGATAGCAATCAGCCCCAGCATTTT. This gives the protein CASSFSGHHPDSNQPQHF. Variable domain in full (rest from reference TRBV5-6 and TRBJ1-5): DAGVTQSPTHLIKTRGQQVTLRCSPKSGHDTVSWYQQALGQGPQFIFQYYEEEERQRGNFPDRFSGHQFPNYSSELNVNALLLGDSALYLCASSFSGHHPDSNQPQHFGDGTRLSIL.